What follows are 11 T cell receptor beta chains derived from one specimen sequenced in a study of T cell repertoires in cytomegalovirus infection. TCRdb re-called the reads with MiXCR, one entry per CDR3 protein. The top ten hold 18% of the sample, which has 680,000 or so distinct CDR3 sequences, 33% seen once. These receptors' antigens are unknown. This material consisted of cultured PBMCs, taken from culture after CMV antigen stimulation. These TCRs come from a human donor in good health (CMV status not recorded). Some clones in this sample may be carry-over from other donors' samples.

The chain combines TRBV4-2 with TRBJ2-5; 8 bases match TRBD2. The ends lost 0 bases at V and 2 bases at J; junction bases unmatched: 5. The CDR3 consists of 16 residues. Germline V CDR1 and CDR2: LGHNA, YNFKEQ. In nucleotides, the CDR3 is TGTGCCAGCAGCCAAGAGGTTAGCGGGGTTCAAGAGACCCAGTACTTC. This encodes CASSQEVSGVQETQYF.

This clonotype has more than one count but fewer than ten. This chain connects TRBV18 to TRBJ2-3; D perhaps matches TRBD2 (6 bases). V lost 2 bases and J lost 8, with 11 bases in between. Germline CDR1 reads KGHSH; CDR2 reads LQKENI. CDR3 size: 13 residues. The CDR3 DNA follows: TGTGCCAGCTCACCAGAGACTAGTTTTACGCAGTATTTT. It yields the protein CASSPETSFTQYF.

This clonotype was counted a few times. The rearrangement joins TRBV19 to TRBJ1-5; D gene uncertain. The V and J ends lost 7 bases and 5 bases respectively, with 15 bases between them. The germline V gene encodes CDR1 LNHDA and CDR2 SQIVND (reference sequence). CDR3 length: 14 amino acids. The CDR3 DNA reads as TGTGCCAGTACTCGGACGGTCCGAGATCAGCCCCAGCATTTT. Translated, it gives CASTRTVRDQPQHF.

The sample holds many counts of this clonotype. The V gene is TRBV12-3 or TRBV12-4, the J gene TRBJ1-4, with 7 positions matching TRBD1. After removal of 6 bases from V and 3 bases from J, the junction contained 4 bases not matched to a gene. This CDR3 region has 14 residues. CDR3 amino acids: CASSSDRANEKLFF. CDR3 in DNA: TGTGCCAGCAGCTCTGACAGGGCTAATGAAAAACTGTTTTTT.

V usage is TRBV7-9 and J usage is TRBJ2-1; D is possibly TRBD2 (6 bases). V lost 3 bases and J 9 bases, leaving 12 bases between the germline ends. Germline CDR1 reads SEHNR; CDR2 reads FQNEAQ (reference sequence). This CDR3 region has 13 residues. This CDR3 reads CASSLREAGEQFF. As DNA, the CDR3 is TGTGCCAGCAGCTTGAGGGAGGCGGGTGAGCAGTTCTTC.

The CDR3 region is CASSWEGTVNIQYF. The CDR3, as DNA: TGTGCCAGCAGCTGGGAGGGCACGGTAAACATTCAGTACTTC. The gene calls are TRBV11-2 and TRBJ2-4; 7 positions agree with TRBD2. CDR3 length: 14 amino acids. V was pared by 4 bases and J by 6 bases, with 6 bases of the junction left unmatched. The germline CDR1 and CDR2 sequences are SGHAT and FQNNGV.

This rearrangement joins TRBV7-2 to TRBJ2-7, with D maybe TRBD2 (6 bases). The V and J ends lost 1 base and 3 bases respectively, with 13 bases between them. Germline V lookup: CDR1 SGHTA, CDR2 FQGNSA. This CDR3 has 15 residues. The CDR3 nucleotides read TGTGCCAGCAGCTTAGTTTGGCGGGGTAACTACGAGCAGTACTTC. Amino acids: CASSLVWRGNYEQYF.

This clonotype has a single count. The chain is built from TRBV15 and TRBJ2-1; possible D gene TRBD2, 5 bases. CDR1 and CDR2 (germline): LNHNV, YYDKDF (reference sequence). This CDR3 is 15 amino acids long. Trimming pared 8 bases from V and 2 bases from J, leaving 16 bases between. CDR3 bases: TGTGCCACCCCACCCTGGACCGGGACCTACAATGAGCAGTTCTTC. As protein: CATPPWTGTYNEQFF.

The CDR3 sequence: CASSPPGDRYKNIQYF. The CDR3, as DNA: TGTGCCAGCTCACCTCCGGGGGACAGATACAAAAACATTCAGTACTTC. This sequence joins TRBV18 and TRBJ2-4, with TRBD1 as a possible D gene (7 bases). There are 16 residues in the CDR3. The germline V gene encodes CDR1 KGHSH and CDR2 LQKENI. Trimming stripped 3 bases from V and 3 bases from J, with 15 bases between.

This clonotype was observed a handful of times. The CDR3: CASSWAGRWNTEAFF. The CDR3 coding sequence is TGTGCCAGCAGTTGGGCAGGGAGGTGGAACACTGAAGCTTTCTTT. The chain carries TRBV27 and TRBJ1-1; D is possibly TRBD1 (5 bases). The V end was cut by 4 bases, the J end by 1 base, with 13 bases between. Germline CDR1 and CDR2: MNHEY and SMNVEV (reference sequence). This CDR3 has 15 residues.

This chain links TRBV19 with TRBJ1-2, with D possibly matching TRBD1 (6 bases). The CDR3 loop spans 14 amino acids. Trimming cost V 7 bases and J 3 bases, with 15 bases left between them. Germline-derived CDR1 and CDR2 are LNHDA and SQIVND (reference sequence). DNA for the CDR3: TGTGCCAGTACCCCGGACAGTAACTACTATGGCTACACCTTC. Translated, it gives CASTPDSNYYGYTF.